This T cell receptor beta chain was documented in a study of blood T cells in healthy people across ages. Then a second PCR, running about 7 to 11 cycles, was carried out with a sample-barcoded 5' primer and a J-beta primer mix. TCRdb re-called the 5' RACE reads through MiXCR, storing one row per CDR3 protein. The sample consists of roughly 2 million distinct CDR3 sequences, about 49% of them appearing once. The study, taken as a whole, reports: PBMCs went unsorted, and a conclusive naive versus antigen-experienced comparison was therefore prevented. The long-lived group displayed more naive CD4+ cells, plus higher diversity, than the aged donors did.

Ten or more counts support this clonotype. Its cognate antigen is unknown. The CDR3 is 11 residues long. V gave up 0 bases and J gave up 6 bases, with 6 bases separating them. Germline values: CDR1 SQVTM, CDR2 ANQGSEA. The origin of this receptor is a middle-aged woman in good health. Sequenced sample: blood. The genes are TRBV29-1 and TRBJ2-7; D not certain. CDR3 sequence (DNA): TGCAGCGTTGAAGATCTCGGCGAGCAGTACTTC. It codes for CSVEDLGEQYF.